This T cell receptor beta chain emerged from a study of T-cell reconstitution after alpha-beta-depleted transplantation in children. Unique molecular identifiers were incorporated during preparation of the TCRbeta library. TCRdb passed the PCR reads through MiXCR, listing each CDR3 protein once. The table includes 250,000 to 350,000 distinct CDR3 sequences, roughly 21% detected once. Turning to this clonotype: What it recognizes is unknown.

V shed 3 bases, J shed 5 bases, and the junction held 24 bases outside the gene matches. The CDR3 loop spans 21 amino acids. Notes on the study in general: At one year after transplant, newly produced T cells mostly accounted for T-cell counts and diversity. Recipient T cells and thymic progenitors that survived gave rise to the high TCRbeta diversity observed at day 60 in some patients. Where alpha-beta T cells came from about two months after transplant was reportedly several hundred expanded graft clones.

The input for sequencing was PBMCs, mostly from graft donor cells, taken 180 days after TCRalphabeta/CD19-depleted stem cell transplant. This chain connects TRBV12-3 or TRBV12-4 to TRBJ2-3, with 9 nucleotides matching TRBD2. The receptor's source is a male patient aged 10 to 17 who had a stem cell transplant for acute lymphoblastic leukemia, so the T cells may come from the graft donor. In DNA, the CDR3 is TGTGCCAGCAGTTTTTACCCCGGGACTAGCATCGTTTACGCCCTTCTAGATACGCAGTATTTT. Its protein product is CASSFYPGTSIVYALLDTQYF.